This note documents a single TCR beta chain sequence. The antigen remains unidentified. A sample-barcoded 5' primer and a J-beta primer mix were used in a second PCR of roughly 6 to 11 cycles. TCRdb redid the calling of the 5' RACE reads with MiXCR, one entry per CDR3 protein. The repertoire has around 280,000 distinct CDR3 sequences, 25% to 30% of them found once; the top ten carry roughly 30%. The source of the sample is a study of blood T cells in healthy people across ages. General observations from the study: A conclusive naive versus antigen-experienced comparison was prevented by the unsorted PBMCs.

Caucasian, healthy and from Russia, the donors were aged between about 6 and 90. The draw of peripheral blood yielded about 9.4 milliliters from each donor. Looked up from germline, CDR1 is MDHEN and CDR2 is SYDVKM. The CDR3 loop spans 14 amino acids. The V and J ends lost 4 bases and 7 bases respectively, with 17 bases between them. The TCR comes from an older woman in good health. This chain uses TRBV28 with TRBJ2-7, with D unresolved. Sequencing input: blood. The CDR3 DNA is TGTGCCAGCAGTTCCGGGCCCTTTCGTGGAGAGCAGTACTTC. This gives the protein CASSSGPFRGEQYF.